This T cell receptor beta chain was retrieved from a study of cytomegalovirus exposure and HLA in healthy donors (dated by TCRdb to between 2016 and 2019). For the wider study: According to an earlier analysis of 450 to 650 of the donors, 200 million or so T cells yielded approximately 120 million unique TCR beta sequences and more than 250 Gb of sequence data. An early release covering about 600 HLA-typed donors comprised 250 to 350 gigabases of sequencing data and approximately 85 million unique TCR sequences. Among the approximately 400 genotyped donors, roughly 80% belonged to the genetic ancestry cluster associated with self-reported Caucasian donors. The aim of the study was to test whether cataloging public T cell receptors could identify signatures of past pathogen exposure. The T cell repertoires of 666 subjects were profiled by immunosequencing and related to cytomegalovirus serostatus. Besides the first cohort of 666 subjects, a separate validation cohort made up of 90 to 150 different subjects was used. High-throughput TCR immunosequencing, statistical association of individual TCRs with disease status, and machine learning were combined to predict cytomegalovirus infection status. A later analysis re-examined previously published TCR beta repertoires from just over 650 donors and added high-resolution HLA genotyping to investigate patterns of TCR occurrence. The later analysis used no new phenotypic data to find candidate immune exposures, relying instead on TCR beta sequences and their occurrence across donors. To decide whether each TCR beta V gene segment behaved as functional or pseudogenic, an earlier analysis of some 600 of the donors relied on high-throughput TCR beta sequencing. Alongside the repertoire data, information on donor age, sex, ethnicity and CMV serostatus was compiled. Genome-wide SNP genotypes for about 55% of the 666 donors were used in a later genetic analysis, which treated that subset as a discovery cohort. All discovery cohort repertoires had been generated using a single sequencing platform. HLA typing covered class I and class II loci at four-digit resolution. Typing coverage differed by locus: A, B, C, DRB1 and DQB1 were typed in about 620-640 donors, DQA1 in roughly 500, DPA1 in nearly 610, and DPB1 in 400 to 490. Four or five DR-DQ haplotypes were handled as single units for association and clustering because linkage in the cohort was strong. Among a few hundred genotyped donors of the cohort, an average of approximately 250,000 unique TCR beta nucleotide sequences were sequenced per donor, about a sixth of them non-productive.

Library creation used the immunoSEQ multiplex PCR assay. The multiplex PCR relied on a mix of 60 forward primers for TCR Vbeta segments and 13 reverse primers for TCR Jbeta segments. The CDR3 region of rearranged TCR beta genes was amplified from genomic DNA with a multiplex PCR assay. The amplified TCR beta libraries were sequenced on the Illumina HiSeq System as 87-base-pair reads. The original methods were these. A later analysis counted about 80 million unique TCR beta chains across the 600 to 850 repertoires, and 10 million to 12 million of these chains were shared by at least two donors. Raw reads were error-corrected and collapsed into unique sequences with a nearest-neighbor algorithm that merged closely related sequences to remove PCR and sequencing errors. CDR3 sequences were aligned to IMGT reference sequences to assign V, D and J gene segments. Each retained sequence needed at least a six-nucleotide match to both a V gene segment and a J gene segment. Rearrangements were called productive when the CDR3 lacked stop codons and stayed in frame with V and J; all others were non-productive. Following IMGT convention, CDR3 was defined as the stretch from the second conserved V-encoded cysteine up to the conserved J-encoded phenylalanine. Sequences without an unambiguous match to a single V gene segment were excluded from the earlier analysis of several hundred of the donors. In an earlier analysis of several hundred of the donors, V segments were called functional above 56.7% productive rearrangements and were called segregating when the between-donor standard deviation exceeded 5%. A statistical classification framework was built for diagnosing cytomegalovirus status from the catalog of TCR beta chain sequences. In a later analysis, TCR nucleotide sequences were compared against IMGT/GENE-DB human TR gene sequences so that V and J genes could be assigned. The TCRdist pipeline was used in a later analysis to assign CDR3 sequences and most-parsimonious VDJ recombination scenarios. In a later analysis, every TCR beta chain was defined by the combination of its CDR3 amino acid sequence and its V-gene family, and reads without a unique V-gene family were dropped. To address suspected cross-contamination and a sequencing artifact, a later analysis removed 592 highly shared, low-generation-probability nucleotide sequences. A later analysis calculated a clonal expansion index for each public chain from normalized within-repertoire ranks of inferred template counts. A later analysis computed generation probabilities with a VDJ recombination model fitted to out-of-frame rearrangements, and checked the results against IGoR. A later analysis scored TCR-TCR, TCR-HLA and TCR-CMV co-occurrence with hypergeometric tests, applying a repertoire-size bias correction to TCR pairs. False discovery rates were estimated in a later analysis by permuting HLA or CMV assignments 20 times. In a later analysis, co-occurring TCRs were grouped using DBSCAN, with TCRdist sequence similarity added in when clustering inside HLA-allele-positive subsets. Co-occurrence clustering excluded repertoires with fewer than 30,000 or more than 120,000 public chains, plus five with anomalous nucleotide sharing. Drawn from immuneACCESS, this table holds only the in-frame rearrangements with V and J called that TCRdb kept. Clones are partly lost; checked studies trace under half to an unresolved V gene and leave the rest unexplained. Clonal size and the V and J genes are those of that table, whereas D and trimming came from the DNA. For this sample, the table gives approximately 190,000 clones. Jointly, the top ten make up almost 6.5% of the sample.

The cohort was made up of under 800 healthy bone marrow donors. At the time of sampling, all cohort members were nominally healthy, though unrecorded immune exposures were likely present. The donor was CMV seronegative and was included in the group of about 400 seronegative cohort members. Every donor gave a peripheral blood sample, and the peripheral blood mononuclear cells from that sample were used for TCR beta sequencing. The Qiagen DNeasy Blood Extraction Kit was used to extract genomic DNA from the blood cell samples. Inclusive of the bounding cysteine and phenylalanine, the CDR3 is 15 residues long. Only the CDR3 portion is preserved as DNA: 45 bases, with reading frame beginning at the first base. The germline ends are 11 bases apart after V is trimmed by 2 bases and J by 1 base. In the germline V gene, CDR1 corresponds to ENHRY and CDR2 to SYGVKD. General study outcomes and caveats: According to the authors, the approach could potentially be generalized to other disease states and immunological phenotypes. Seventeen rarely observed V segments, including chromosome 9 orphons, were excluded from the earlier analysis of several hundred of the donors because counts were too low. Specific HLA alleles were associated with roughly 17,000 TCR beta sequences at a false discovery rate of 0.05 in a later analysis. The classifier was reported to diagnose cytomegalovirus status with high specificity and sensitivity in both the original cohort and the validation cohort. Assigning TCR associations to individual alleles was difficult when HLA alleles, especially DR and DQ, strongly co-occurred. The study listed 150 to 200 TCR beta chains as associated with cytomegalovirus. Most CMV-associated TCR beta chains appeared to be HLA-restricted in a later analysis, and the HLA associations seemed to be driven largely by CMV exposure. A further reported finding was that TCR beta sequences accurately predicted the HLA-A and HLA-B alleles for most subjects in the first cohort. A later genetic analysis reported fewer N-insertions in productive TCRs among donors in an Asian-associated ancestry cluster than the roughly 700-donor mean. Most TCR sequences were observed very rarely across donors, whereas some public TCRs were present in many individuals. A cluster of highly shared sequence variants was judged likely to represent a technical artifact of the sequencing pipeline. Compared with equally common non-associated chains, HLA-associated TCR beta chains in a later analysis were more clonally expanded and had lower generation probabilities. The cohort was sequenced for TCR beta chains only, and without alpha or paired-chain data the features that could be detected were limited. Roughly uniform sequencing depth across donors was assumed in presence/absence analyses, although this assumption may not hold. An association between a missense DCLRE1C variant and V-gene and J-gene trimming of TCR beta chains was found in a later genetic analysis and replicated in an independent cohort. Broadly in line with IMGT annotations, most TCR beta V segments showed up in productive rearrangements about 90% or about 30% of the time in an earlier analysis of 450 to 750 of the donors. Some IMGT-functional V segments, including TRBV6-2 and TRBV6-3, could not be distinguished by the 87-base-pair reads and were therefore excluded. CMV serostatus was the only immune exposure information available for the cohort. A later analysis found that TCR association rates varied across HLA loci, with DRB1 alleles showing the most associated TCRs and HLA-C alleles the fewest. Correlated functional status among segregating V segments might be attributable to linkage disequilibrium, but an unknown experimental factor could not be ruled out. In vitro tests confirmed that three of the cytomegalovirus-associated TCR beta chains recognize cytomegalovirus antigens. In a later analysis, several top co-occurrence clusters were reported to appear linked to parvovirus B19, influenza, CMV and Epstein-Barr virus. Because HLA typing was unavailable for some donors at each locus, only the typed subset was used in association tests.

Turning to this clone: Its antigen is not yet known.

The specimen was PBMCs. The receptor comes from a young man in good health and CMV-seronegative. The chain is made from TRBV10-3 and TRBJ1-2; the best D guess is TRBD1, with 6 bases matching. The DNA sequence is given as TGTGCCATCAGTGAGACAGGGACCCTTAACTATGGCTACACCTTC. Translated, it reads CAISETGTLNYGYTF.